What follows are 27 T cell receptor beta chains derived from one specimen sequenced in a study of T cells after yellow fever vaccination (dated by TCRdb to about 2019). Libraries were built with 5' RACE. This sample was sequenced with an Illumina HiSeq 2500. The raw public data were reprocessed by TCRdb itself: fastp quality trimming at Q25, MiXCR clonotype calling, in-frame beta chains only. One record per CDR3 amino acid sequence lists the most common genes and DNA. The sample table lists around 600,000 distinct CDR3 sequences, around 12% of them with a count of one. About 15% of the sample belongs to the ten largest clones. In the paper's terms, the treatment or condition label means: live attenuated yellow fever vaccine strain. The sample here was PBMCs, taken on the day of the yellow fever booster vaccination. The origin of the receptors is a man aged 30-40 years who received the YFV17D yellow fever vaccine.

This clonotype was detected a few times. This chain connects TRBV7-9 to TRBJ2-2; no clear D gene. Trimming left V 2 bases short and J 1 base short, with 5 bases between. This CDR3 region has 14 residues. Germline-derived CDR1 and CDR2 are SEHNR and FQNEAQ (reference sequence). CDR3 DNA sequence: TGTGCCAGCAGCTTATCTAGGAACACCGGGGAGCTGTTTTTT. Translation gives CASSLSRNTGELFF.

The chain joins TRBV5-1 to TRBJ2-5; a weak D match, TRBD1 (7 bases). With 7 bases removed from V and 6 bases from J, the gap between germline ends came to 22 bases. The V gene's germline CDR1 is SGHRS and CDR2 YFSETQ. The CDR3 is 15 residues long. CDR3 in amino acids: CASSLGVQGGQTQYF. In nucleotides, the CDR3 is TGCGCCAGCTCTTTGGGCGTGCAGGGGGGACAGACCCAGTACTTC.

This clonotype came up many times. V is TRBV12-3 or TRBV12-4 and J is TRBJ2-2, with 9 bases fitting TRBD2. This CDR3 has 16 amino acids. V gave up 3 bases and J gave up 6 bases; unmatched junction bases: 8. CDR3 bases: TGTGCCAGCAGTTTGAGTAGACTAGCGGTAGCCGGGGAGCTGTTTTTT. This translates into CASSLSRLAVAGELFF.

V is TRBV6-1 and J is TRBJ2-3; 7 nucleotides agree with TRBD2. Germline-derived CDR1 and CDR2 are MNHNS and SASEGT. This CDR3 contains 14 residues. V lost 6 bases to trimming and J lost 10 bases; unmatched junction nucleotides: 13. This CDR3 reads CASSPTQLATAQYF. In DNA, the CDR3 is TGTGCCAGCAGCCCCACCCAACTAGCGACAGCGCAGTATTTT.

This clonotype was picked up many times. The chain's CDR3 is CSASVPGRGTGELFF. The CDR3 DNA sequence: TGCAGTGCTAGCGTACCGGGCCGGGGCACCGGGGAGCTGTTTTTT. The chain links TRBV20-1 to TRBJ2-2, with TRBD2 as a possible D gene (5 bases). This CDR3 has 15 residues. Trimming pared 3 bases from V and 4 bases from J, leaving 15 bases between. CDR1 DFQATT and CDR2 SNEGSKA come from the germline V gene (reference sequence).

The chain uses TRBV20-1 and TRBJ2-1; TRBD2 matches 14 bases. V lost 4 bases to trimming and J lost 2 bases; unmatched junction nucleotides: 7. Per the germline V gene, CDR1 is DFQATT and CDR2 is SNEGSKA (reference sequence). This CDR3 has 17 amino acids. In DNA, the CDR3 is TGCAGTGCTAAACCGGGACTAGCGGGAGAGGCCTACAATGAGCAGTTCTTC. It encodes CSAKPGLAGEAYNEQFF.

The chain employs TRBV7-9 and TRBJ2-1, with 7 positions matching TRBD2. This CDR3 region has 16 residues. Germline V gives CDR1 SEHNR, CDR2 FQNEAQ (reference sequence). After removal of 5 bases from V and 4 bases from J, the junction contained 11 bases not matched to a gene. DNA for the CDR3: TGTGCCAGCAGCACCAAAGCGGGAAACCTTTACAATGAGCAGTTCTTC. This translates into CASSTKAGNLYNEQFF.

There are a few counts of this clonotype. The chain employs TRBV19 and TRBJ2-1; possible D gene TRBD2, 5 bases. Germline V lookup: CDR1 LNHDA, CDR2 SQIVND (reference sequence). CDR3 length: 15 amino acids. V gave up 4 bases and J gave up 8 bases, with 18 bases separating them. The CDR3 nucleotides are TGTGCCAGTAGTAGAAGGCGGGCGCTTGTCGATGAGCAGTTCTTC. Its translation is CASSRRRALVDEQFF.

This clonotype was seen a handful of times. The rearrangement links TRBV7-9 to TRBJ2-5; 7 bases align to TRBD2. The CDR3 is 15 amino acids. Looked up from germline, CDR1 is SEHNR and CDR2 is FQNEAQ (reference sequence). Trimming removed 5 bases from V and 2 bases from J; junction bases left unmatched: 8. DNA of the CDR3: TGTGCCAGCAGCCTATTACTAGCGACACAAGAGACCCAGTACTTC. It encodes CASSLLLATQETQYF.

The chain recombines TRBV12-3 or TRBV12-4 with TRBJ2-1; a possible D gene is TRBD2 (5 bases). Trimming took off 6 bases at V and 9 bases at J, with 18 bases between the two ends. There are 14 residues in the CDR3. For the CDR3, the DNA is TGTGCCAGCAGCTCCCCTCTAGCCGGTGGTGAGCAGTTCTTC. Translation gives CASSSPLAGGEQFF.

This chain joins TRBV18 and TRBJ2-7, with 8 bases matching TRBD1. This CDR3 is built from 15 residues. V lost 2 bases to trimming and J lost 5 bases; unmatched junction nucleotides: 8. Germline V gene sequence: CDR1 KGHSH, CDR2 LQKENI. The CDR3 loop reads CASSPATGVIDEQYF. DNA of the CDR3: TGTGCCAGCTCACCAGCGACAGGGGTAATCGACGAGCAGTACTTC.

This clonotype was found a few times. V is TRBV10-3 and J is TRBJ2-3; 14 bases fit TRBD2. Germline loops: CDR1 ENHRY, CDR2 SYGVKD. The trim removed 5 bases at V and 10 bases at J, leaving 5 bases unmatched. There are 14 residues in the CDR3. The chain's CDR3 is CAISPGLAGAAQYF. As DNA, the CDR3 is TGTGCCATCAGTCCGGGACTAGCGGGGGCGGCGCAGTATTTT.

V gene TRBV20-1 combines with J gene TRBJ1-6, with 7 bases identical to TRBD1. V trimming: 4 bases; J trimming: 4 bases; junction bases outside the gene matches: 4. The CDR3 totals 14 residues. The V gene's germline CDR1 is DFQATT and CDR2 SNEGSKA (reference sequence). The chain's CDR3 is CSANRGPYNSPLHF. In DNA form, the CDR3 reads TGCAGTGCTAACAGGGGCCCTTATAATTCACCCCTCCACTTT.

The V call is TRBV11-2, the J call TRBJ2-2, with D unresolved. Trimming removed 4 bases from V and 0 bases from J, with 6 bases in between. The CDR3 has 14 amino acids. CDR1 is SGHAT, CDR2 FQNNGV, per germline. As DNA, the CDR3 is TGTGCCAGCAGCTCTCTCGCGAACACCGGGGAGCTGTTTTTT. Translated: CASSSLANTGELFF. The whole variable domain, filled in from reference TRBV11-2 and TRBJ2-2, reads EAGVAQSPRYKIIEKRQSVAFWCNPISGHATLYWYQQILGQGPKLLIQFQNNGVVDDSQLPKDRFSAERLKGVDSTLKIQPAKLEDSAVYLCASSSLANTGELFFGEGSRLTVL.

This clonotype was seen a few times. The chain employs TRBV12-3 or TRBV12-4 and TRBJ2-3; 7 bases are shared with TRBD1. This CDR3 contains 14 residues. Trimming at V came to 5 bases and at J to 3 bases, leaving 5 bases not matched to a gene. CDR3 loop: CASSSDRETDTQYF. Written as DNA, the CDR3 is TGTGCCAGCAGTAGCGACAGGGAGACAGATACGCAGTATTTT.

This clonotype was seen ten or more times. The chain uses TRBV7-6 and TRBJ2-1, with 16 bases matching TRBD2. The CDR3 is 19 amino acids. With 5 bases clipped from V and 3 bases from J, the junction kept 10 bases outside the gene matches. The germline V gene has CDR1 SGHVS and CDR2 FNYEAQ. The CDR3 region has the DNA TGTGCCAGCAGCCCTTCCGGGACTAGCGGGAGGGGGGGCTACAATGAGCAGTTCTTC. This codes for CASSPSGTSGRGGYNEQFF. The whole variable domain, filled in from reference TRBV7-6 and TRBJ2-1, reads GAGVSQSPRYKVTKRGQDVALRCDPISGHVSLYWYRQALGQGPEFLTYFNYEAQQDKSGLPNDRFSAERPEGSISTLTIQRTEQRDSAMYRCASSPSGTSGRGGYNEQFFGPGTRLTVL.

The chain couples TRBV7-2 to TRBJ2-2, with 7 positions matching TRBD2. Trimming at V came to 7 bases and at J to 7 bases, leaving 9 bases not matched to a gene. The CDR3 runs to 14 residues. Germline loops: CDR1 SGHTA, CDR2 FQGNSA. DNA for the CDR3: TGTGCCAGCAACCTGGGACTACGGGGCGGGGAGCTGTTTTTT. Amino acids: CASNLGLRGGELFF.

This clonotype was detected only a few times. The chain carries TRBV20-1 and TRBJ2-1; TRBD2 matches 12 bases. CDR1 and CDR2 (germline): DFQATT, SNEGSKA (reference sequence). The junction had 7 bases not matched to a gene; V was cut back by 0 bases and J by 4 bases. This CDR3 has 17 amino acids. CDR3 loop: CSARDATSGSGYNEQFF. CDR3 sequence (DNA): TGCAGTGCTAGAGATGCGACTAGCGGGAGTGGTTACAATGAGCAGTTCTTC.

In this sample, this clonotype turned up a few times. The CDR3 region has the DNA TGTGCCAGCAGCCCCTCCGACAGGGAAGGGCAGTACTTC. As protein: CASSPSDREGQYF. The chain links TRBV7-2 to TRBJ2-7; 7 bases are a match to TRBD1. The CDR3 is 13 amino acids. In germline, CDR1 is SGHTA, CDR2 FQGNSA. V lost 5 bases to trimming and J lost 9 bases; unmatched junction nucleotides: 10.

At least ten counts were recorded for this clonotype. Relative to the germline gene, one junction end is altered; a read error may explain this. This chain links TRBV7-2 with TRBJ2-7; tentative D call: TRBD1 (6 bases). CDR1 and CDR2 from the germline V gene are SGHTA and FQGNSA. The CDR3 contains 13 residues. In DNA form, the CDR3 reads TGCGCCAGCAGCTCAACAGGGTCGTACGAGCAGTACTTC. Translated: CASSSTGSYEQYF.

The chain couples TRBV7-9 to TRBJ1-1, with D hard to call. V shed 1 base and J shed 1 base, with 10 bases lying between them. The germline gives CDR1 SEHNR, CDR2 FQNEAQ (reference sequence). This CDR3 has 15 residues. The CDR3 DNA reads TGTGCCAGCAGCTTAGGGGTGAAGCCGAACACTGAAGCTTTCTTT. Protein: CASSLGVKPNTEAFF.

This clonotype was seen a few times. The chain has TRBV20-1 and TRBJ2-1; TRBD2 agrees at 7 bases. This CDR3 region has 14 residues. The V gene's germline CDR1 is DFQATT and CDR2 SNEGSKA (reference sequence). Unmatched junction bases numbered 10, after V lost 6 bases and J lost 5 bases. Written as DNA, the CDR3 is TGCAGTGCCCTCCCGGCTAGCGGTAACAATGAGCAGTTCTTC. It encodes CSALPASGNNEQFF.

The sample holds a few counts of this clonotype. V and J are TRBV2 and TRBJ2-1, with 8 bases lining up with TRBD2. The junction had 7 bases not matched to a gene; V was cut back by 3 bases and J by 6 bases. Germline CDR1 reads SNHLY; CDR2 reads FYNNEI. The CDR3 runs 15 residues. The CDR3 region is CASSDPSGRFNEQFF. The CDR3, as DNA: TGTGCCAGCAGTGATCCCAGCGGGAGATTCAATGAGCAGTTCTTC.

This clonotype was counted only a few times. The V call is TRBV20-1, the J call TRBJ2-1; the D gene is possibly TRBD1 (6 bases). The ends were cut back, 4 bases at V and 7 bases at J, with 23 bases in the middle. This CDR3 is built from 16 residues. Germline CDR1 reads DFQATT; CDR2 reads SNEGSKA (reference sequence). CDR3 bases: TGCAGTGCTACCTTAACCGGGACACGAATTGGGAATGAGCAGTTCTTC. Translation gives CSATLTGTRIGNEQFF.

As concerns this clonotype: One end of the junction does not line up with germline, which may come from a read error. The gene calls are TRBV7-2 and TRBJ2-1; the D is unclear. Germline loops: CDR1 SGHTA, CDR2 FQGNSA. CDR3 length: 13 amino acids. CDR3 amino acids: CASSPGPLLAAIF. Here the CDR3 DNA reads TGTGCCAGCAGCCCCGGACCCCTCCTGGCGGCGATCTTC.

This clonotype was seen only a few times. This sequence joins TRBV7-2 and TRBJ2-4, with D maybe TRBD1 (5 bases). V was cut by 1 base and J by 9 bases, with 10 bases left in between. From germline, CDR1 is SGHTA and CDR2 FQGNSA. This CDR3 has 13 residues. CDR3 sequence reads: CASSLESGFIQYF. The CDR3 nucleotides read TGTGCCAGCAGCTTAGAGTCAGGGTTCATTCAGTACTTC.

The rearrangement joins TRBV20-1 to TRBJ2-1, with 8 positions matching TRBD2. This CDR3 comprises 15 residues. The V segment lost 2 bases and the J segment 7 bases; nucleotides outside the gene matches: 10. Germline CDR1 and CDR2: DFQATT and SNEGSKA (reference sequence). The CDR3 DNA reads as TGCAGTGCTAGACCCCCGGGAGGGGCAGGGAATGAGCAGTTCTTC. As protein: CSARPPGGAGNEQFF.